Listed below are T cell receptor beta chains from one sample, sequenced in a study of blood T cells in healthy people across ages. From the 5' RACE reads, TCRdb called clonotypes with MiXCR, one entry per CDR3 protein. Altogether just under 550,000 distinct CDR3 sequences are present, 24% being singletons, with the ten largest covering around 10%. Another study also made use of these data, one on T cells of mothers and their children.

Sequenced sample: blood. The receptors were gathered from a boy aged 10-17 years in good health. The CDR3 runs from the conserved cysteine through the conserved F or W. The D gene is left open where the match is weak. Size tells how often a clone was seen (once, few, many) or the class of an expanded clone, and some rows leave it out.

size: -; V: TRBV7-9; J: TRBJ1-2; D: TRBD1; CDR3: CASSLALGQGNYTF; DNA: TGTGCCAGCAGCTTAGCGTTGGGACAGGGGAACTACACCTTC
size: few; V: TRBV27; J: TRBJ2-2; D: TRBD1; CDR3: CASSPTGGNGELFF; DNA: TGTGCCAGCAGTCCCACAGGGGGAAACGGGGAGCTGTTTTTT
size: -; V: TRBV7-2; J: TRBJ2-7; D: -; CDR3: CASSPGRVVSCEQYF; DNA: TGTGCCAGCAGCCCCGGCAGGGTTGTGTCCTGCGAGCAGTACTTC
size: -; V: TRBV25-1; J: TRBJ2-5; D: TRBD1; CDR3: CASSDSDRGSQETQYF; DNA: TGTGCCAGCAGTGACTCGGACAGGGGGTCTCAAGAGACCCAGTACTTC
size: -; V: TRBV5-5; J: TRBJ2-5; D: -; CDR3: CASSLAVSSSQETQYF; DNA: TGTGCCAGCAGCTTGGCCGTAAGTAGCAGCCAAGAGACCCAGTACTTC
size: many; V: TRBV29-1; J: TRBJ2-5; D: -; CDR3: CSVRATQETQYF; DNA: TGCAGCGTCCGGGCCACCCAAGAGACCCAGTACTTC
size: few; V: TRBV3-1; J: TRBJ2-1; D: TRBD1; CDR3: CASSPAWTGGYEQFF; DNA: TGTGCCAGCAGCCCTGCCTGGACAGGGGGCTATGAGCAGTTCTTC
size: few; V: TRBV6-2/TRBV6-3; J: TRBJ2-3; D: TRBD1; CDR3: CASSQGQGATTDTQYF; DNA: TGTGCCAGCAGTCAAGGACAGGGGGCGACAACAGATACGCAGTATTTT
size: -; V: TRBV28; J: TRBJ1-2; D: -; CDR3: CASMTAAGDIYGYTF; DNA: TGTGCCAGCATGACGGCAGCAGGGGATATCTATGGCTACACCTTC
size: few; V: TRBV30; J: TRBJ1-6; D: TRBD1; CDR3: CASRDSHLHF; DNA: TGTGCCAGCCGGGACAGCCACCTCCACTTT
size: few; V: TRBV24-1; J: TRBJ2-2; D: TRBD2; CDR3: CATSAPSGRGANTGELFF; DNA: TGTGCCACCAGTGCACCTAGCGGGAGGGGTGCGAACACCGGGGAGCTGTTTTTT
size: few; V: TRBV5-6; J: TRBJ2-3; D: TRBD1; CDR3: CASSLARGPSTDTQYF; DNA: TGTGCCAGCAGCTTGGCCAGGGGGCCGAGCACAGATACGCAGTATTTT
size: few; V: TRBV24-1; J: TRBJ2-1; D: -; CDR3: CATSSDNEQFF; DNA: TGTGCCACCAGTTCAGACAATGAGCAGTTCTTC
size: many; V: TRBV11-2; J: TRBJ2-5; D: -; CDR3: CASSFMGQQETQYF; DNA: TGTGCCAGCAGCTTTATGGGACAACAGGAGACCCAGTACTTC
size: -; V: TRBV27; J: TRBJ2-7; D: -; CDR3: CASSSRIAEGGYEQYF; DNA: TGTGCCAGCAGTTCGAGGATAGCGGAGGGTGGCTACGAGCAGTACTTC
size: -; V: TRBV28; J: TRBJ1-4; D: -; CDR3: CASSMSGWGLFF; DNA: TGTGCCAGCAGTATGTCTGGGTGGGGACTGTTTTTT
size: few; V: TRBV12-3/TRBV12-4; J: TRBJ2-7; D: -; CDR3: CASSLTGDRYEQYF; DNA: TGTGCCAGCAGTTTGACGGGAGACAGGTACGAGCAGTACTTC
size: few; V: TRBV7-9; J: TRBJ2-3; D: TRBD2; CDR3: CASSFGSGGATDTQYF; DNA: TGTGCCAGCAGCTTCGGAAGCGGGGGGGCAACAGATACGCAGTATTTT
size: -; V: TRBV28; J: TRBJ2-7; D: -; CDR3: CASSFRAVYEQYF; DNA: TGTGCCAGCAGTTTCAGGGCAGTGTACGAGCAGTACTTC
size: -; V: TRBV6-5; J: TRBJ2-4; D: -; CDR3: CASSYRRTVDIQYF; DNA: TGTGCCAGCAGTTACCGCAGGACGGTCGACATTCAGTACTTC
size: few; V: TRBV9; J: TRBJ2-5; D: -; CDR3: CASSVGASWETQYF; DNA: TGTGCCAGCAGCGTAGGGGCTAGTTGGGAGACCCAGTACTTC
size: -; V: TRBV27; J: TRBJ2-1; D: -; CDR3: CASSLGQGSNNEQFF; DNA: TGTGCCAGCAGTTTGGGGCAGGGGTCCAACAATGAGCAGTTCTTC
size: -; V: TRBV6-1; J: TRBJ2-4; D: -; CDR3: CASSEAKNIQYF; DNA: TGTGCCAGCAGTGAAGCGAAAAACATTCAGTACTTC
size: few; V: TRBV29-1; J: TRBJ1-1; D: -; CDR3: CSVGGQQNTEAFF; DNA: TGCAGCGTTGGGGGACAACAGAACACTGAAGCTTTCTTT
size: -; V: TRBV19; J: TRBJ1-1; D: -; CDR3: CASSIGWDLNTEAFF; DNA: TGTGCCAGTAGTATAGGGTGGGACCTGAACACTGAAGCTTTCTTT
size: -; V: TRBV6-1; J: TRBJ2-5; D: -; CDR3: CASSRLTPSPGLQETQYF; DNA: TGTGCCAGCAGTCGCCTGACTCCCTCGCCAGGCCTTCAAGAGACCCAGTACTTC
size: -; V: TRBV5-6; J: TRBJ2-5; D: -; CDR3: CASSLIANLETQYF; DNA: TGTGCCAGCAGCTTGATAGCTAACTTAGAGACCCAGTACTTC
size: -; V: TRBV10-2; J: TRBJ2-1; D: TRBD2; CDR3: CASTLAGEYNEQFF; DNA: TGCGCCAGCACTCTGGCGGGGGAGTACAATGAGCAGTTCTTC
size: -; V: TRBV2; J: TRBJ2-7; D: -; CDR3: CASRRWTGTSTYEQYF; DNA: TGTGCCAGCAGGCGGTGGACCGGGACAAGCACCTACGAGCAGTACTTC
size: -; V: TRBV12-3/TRBV12-4; J: TRBJ2-1; D: -; CDR3: CASSPKTESFYNEQFF; DNA: TGTGCCAGCAGTCCAAAAACGGAATCATTCTACAATGAGCAGTTCTTC
size: -; V: TRBV7-6; J: TRBJ1-6; D: -; CDR3: CASSGTGRSYNSPLHF; DNA: TGTGCCAGCAGCGGAACAGGGAGGTCCTATAATTCACCCCTCCACTTT
size: -; V: TRBV20-1; J: TRBJ2-7; D: TRBD2; CDR3: CSATGLAGGQQYF; DNA: TGCAGTGCTACCGGACTAGCGGGGGGACAGCAGTACTTC
size: -; V: TRBV20-1; J: TRBJ2-1; D: TRBD2; CDR3: CSASPSGRSHNEQFF; DNA: TGCAGTGCTAGCCCTAGCGGGAGGTCACACAATGAGCAGTTCTTC
size: few; V: TRBV4-3; J: TRBJ1-2; D: -; CDR3: CASSQDRGAPIAYGYTF; DNA: TGCGCCAGCAGCCAAGATCGGGGGGCGCCCATAGCCTATGGCTACACCTTC
size: -; V: TRBV20-1; J: TRBJ1-1; D: -; CDR3: CSATPGTEAFF; DNA: TGCAGTGCTACACCAGGGACTGAAGCTTTCTTT
size: few; V: TRBV10-3; J: TRBJ1-5; D: TRBD1; CDR3: CAISETGVRQPQHF; DNA: TGTGCCATCAGCGAAACAGGGGTTCGTCAGCCCCAGCATTTT
size: -; V: TRBV7-6; J: TRBJ2-1; D: -; CDR3: CASSLSLTGSYNEQFF; DNA: TGTGCCAGCAGCTTGTCGCTGACAGGCTCCTACAATGAGCAGTTCTTC
size: few; V: TRBV7-9; J: TRBJ2-7; D: -; CDR3: CASSLIGSQEQYF; DNA: TGTGCCAGCAGCTTAATTGGGTCTCAAGAGCAGTACTTT
size: few; V: TRBV3-1; J: TRBJ1-6; D: TRBD1; CDR3: CASSLGQGLNSPLHF; DNA: TGTGCCAGCAGCCTGGGACAGGGACTTAATTCACCCCTCCACTTT
size: many; V: TRBV4-3; J: TRBJ2-4; D: -; CDR3: CASSQDRARGKNIQYF; DNA: TGCGCCAGCAGCCAAGATCGGGCACGAGGCAAAAACATTCAGTACTTC
size: once; V: TRBV10-3; J: TRBJ1-4; D: TRBD1; CDR3: CAISEGFDRGTNEKLFF; DNA: TGTGCCATCAGTGAGGGTTTTGACAGGGGGACTAATGAAAAACTGTTTTTT
size: -; V: TRBV25-1; J: TRBJ1-3; D: -; CDR3: CASSDAGSGNTIYF; DNA: TGTGCCAGCAGTGATGCAGGGTCTGGAAACACCATATATTTT
size: few; V: TRBV7-3; J: TRBJ1-6; D: -; CDR3: CASSLGSYNSPLHF; DNA: TGTGCCAGCAGCTTGGGGTCCTATAATTCACCCCTCCACTTT
size: many; V: TRBV7-9; J: TRBJ1-1; D: -; CDR3: CASSLTENTEAFF; DNA: TGTGCCAGCAGCTTGACAGAGAACACTGAAGCTTTCTTT
size: -; V: TRBV28; J: TRBJ2-5; D: -; CDR3: CASSLWTEGGETQYF; DNA: TGTGCCAGCAGTTTATGGACAGAGGGAGGAGAGACCCAGTACTTC
size: -; V: TRBV7-6; J: TRBJ2-1; D: TRBD2; CDR3: CASSSSGRGEQFF; DNA: TGTGCCAGCAGCTCTAGCGGGAGGGGTGAGCAGTTCTTC
size: -; V: TRBV7-2; J: TRBJ2-5; D: TRBD2; CDR3: CASSLDYSGGVQETQYF; DNA: TGTGCCAGCAGCTTAGACTATAGCGGGGGGGTACAAGAGACCCAGTACTTC
size: few; V: TRBV27; J: TRBJ2-1; D: -; CDR3: CASSPGLGFNEQFF; DNA: TGTGCCAGCAGTCCGGGACTGGGCTTCAATGAGCAGTTCTTC
size: few; V: TRBV19; J: TRBJ1-5; D: -; CDR3: CASNTPRDNQPQHF; DNA: TGTGCCAGTAACACTCCCAGGGACAATCAGCCCCAGCATTTT
size: -; V: TRBV20-1; J: TRBJ1-3; D: TRBD1; CDR3: CSATYRGSGNTIYF; DNA: TGCAGTGCTACCTACAGGGGCTCTGGAAACACCATATATTTT
size: few; V: TRBV7-3; J: TRBJ2-3; D: TRBD1; CDR3: CASSQGQSTDTQYF; DNA: TGTGCCAGCAGCCAGGGACAGAGCACAGATACGCAGTATTTT
size: -; V: TRBV29-1; J: TRBJ1-1; D: -; CDR3: CSVEEGMANTEAFF; DNA: TGCAGCGTTGAAGAGGGGATGGCGAACACTGAAGCTTTCTTT
size: few; V: TRBV7-2; J: TRBJ2-3; D: TRBD2; CDR3: CASSPQSASGSSTDTQYF; DNA: TGTGCCAGCAGCCCTCAATCGGCTAGCGGGTCTAGCACAGATACGCAGTATTTT
size: -; V: TRBV15; J: TRBJ2-7; D: -; CDR3: CATSEGHEQYF; DNA: TGTGCCACCAGCGAGGGGCACGAGCAGTACTTC
size: few; V: TRBV7-3; J: TRBJ2-5; D: TRBD2; CDR3: CASSSTSGQQETQYF; DNA: TGTGCCAGCAGCTCCACTAGCGGACAACAAGAGACCCAGTACTTC
size: -; V: TRBV20-1; J: TRBJ2-5; D: -; CDR3: CSVEASDETQYF; DNA: TGCAGTGTCGAAGCCAGTGACGAGACCCAGTACTTC
size: -; V: TRBV9; J: TRBJ2-1; D: TRBD2; CDR3: CASSEGGENEQFF; DNA: TGTGCCAGCAGCGAGGGAGGGGAGAATGAGCAGTTCTTC